This TCR beta chain was identified in a study of cytomegalovirus exposure and HLA in healthy donors. Background on the study: Around 85 million unique TCRs from HLA-typed donors were held in an early data release.

General observations from the study: By a later analysis, the bulk of CMV-associated TCR beta chains appeared HLA-restricted. A previous analysis found most TCR beta V segments productive roughly 87% or roughly 30% of the time.

Vbeta (60) and Jbeta (13) primers were used in the PCR. Here immunoSEQ multiplex PCR was the method, and the copy in TCRdb shows in-frame clones only, minus some. This table has about 260,000 clones, roughly two thirds appearing once. V lost 3 bases and J 2 bases, leaving 10 bases between the germline ends. Germline V lookup: CDR1 SEHNR, CDR2 FQNEAQ (reference sequence). The CDR3 has 15 amino acids. With regard to this clone: Antigen specificity is unknown.

The clonotype originates from a female donor in good health and CMV-seronegative. The chain recombines TRBV7-9 with TRBJ2-2; D remains ambiguous. Sequencing was performed on PBMCs. The CDR3 is CASSFPGFNTGELFF. The CDR3 coding sequence is TGTGCCAGCAGCTTCCCGGGTTTCAACACCGGGGAGCTGTTTTTT.